The sequence of this T cell receptor beta chain was determined in a study of T cells in Graves' hyperthyroidism and ophthalmopathy. Study-wide results and limits: Most clonotypes that expanded in the thyroid above 0.001 also showed up in blood. Model predictions of ophthalmopathy came a median approximately 6 months before onset.

Many counts were recorded for this clonotype. Its antigen is unknown. With duration under 3 months, ophthalmopathy was active: Clinical Activity Score at least 3, NOSPECS at least 4. PBMCs came from more than 9 ml fresh peripheral blood. Amplified TCR beta CDR3 regions derived from RNA transcripts. TCR CDR3 regions were first amplified by RT-PCR with HTBI primers. TCRdb used MiXCR to reprocess the multiplex PCR reads, holding one entry per CDR3 protein. The sample records some 500,000 distinct CDR3 sequences, 16% being singletons. This TCR came from a woman in her twenties or thirties with Graves' ophthalmopathy. What was sequenced was blood.

CDR3 nucleotide sequence: TGTGTTGTTGGGGCCTCCTACGAGCAGTACTTC. This sequence encodes CVVGASYEQYF. The V gene is TRBV30, the J gene TRBJ2-7, with D possibly matching TRBD1 (5 bases). There are 11 residues in the CDR3. Germline CDR1 and CDR2: GTSNPN and SVGIG (reference sequence).